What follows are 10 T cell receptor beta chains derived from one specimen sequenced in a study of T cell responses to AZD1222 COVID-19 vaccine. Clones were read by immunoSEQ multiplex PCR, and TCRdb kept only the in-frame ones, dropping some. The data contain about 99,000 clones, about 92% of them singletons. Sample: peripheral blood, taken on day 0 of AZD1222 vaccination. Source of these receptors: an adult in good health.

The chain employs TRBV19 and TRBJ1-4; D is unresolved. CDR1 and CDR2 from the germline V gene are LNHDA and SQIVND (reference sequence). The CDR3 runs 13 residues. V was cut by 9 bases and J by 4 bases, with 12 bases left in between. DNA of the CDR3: TGTGCCAGCCTGGGAGGTTTTAATGAAAAACTGTTTTTT. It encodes CASLGGFNEKLFF.

CDR3: CASSLSDSYNSPLHF. DNA for the CDR3: TGCGCCAGCAGCTTGTCTGACAGTTATAATTCACCCCTCCACTTT. V is TRBV5-1 and J is TRBJ1-6; TRBD1 is a possible D gene (5 bases). Germline CDR1 and CDR2: SGHRS and YFSETQ. V lost 1 base and J 4 bases, leaving 9 bases between the germline ends. CDR3 length equals 15 residues.

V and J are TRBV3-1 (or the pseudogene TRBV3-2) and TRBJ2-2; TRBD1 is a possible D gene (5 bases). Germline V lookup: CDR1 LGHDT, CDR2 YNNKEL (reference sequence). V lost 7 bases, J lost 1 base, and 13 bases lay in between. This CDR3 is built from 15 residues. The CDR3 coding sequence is TGTGCCAGCACTTCAGGTGACAGGAACACCGGGGAGCTGTTTTTT. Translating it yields CASTSGDRNTGELFF.

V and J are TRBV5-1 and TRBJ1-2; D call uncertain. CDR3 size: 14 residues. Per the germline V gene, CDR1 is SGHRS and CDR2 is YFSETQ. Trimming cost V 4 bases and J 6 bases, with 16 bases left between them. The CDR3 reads CASSILGGRDGYTF. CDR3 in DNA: TGCGCCAGCAGCATACTAGGAGGACGGGATGGCTACACCTTC.

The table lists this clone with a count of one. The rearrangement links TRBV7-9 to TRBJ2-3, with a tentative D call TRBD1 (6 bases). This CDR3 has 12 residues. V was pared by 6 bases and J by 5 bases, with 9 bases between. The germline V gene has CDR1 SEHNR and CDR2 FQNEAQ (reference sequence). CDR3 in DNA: TGTGCCAGCAGTCCAGGGGTAGATACGCAGTATTTT. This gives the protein CASSPGVDTQYF. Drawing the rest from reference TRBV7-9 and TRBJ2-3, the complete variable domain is DTGVSQNPRHKITKRGQNVTFRCDPISEHNRLYWYRQTLGQGPEFLTYFQNEAQLEKSRLLSDRFSAERPKGSFSTLEIQRTEQGDSAMYLCASSPGVDTQYFGPGTRLTVL.

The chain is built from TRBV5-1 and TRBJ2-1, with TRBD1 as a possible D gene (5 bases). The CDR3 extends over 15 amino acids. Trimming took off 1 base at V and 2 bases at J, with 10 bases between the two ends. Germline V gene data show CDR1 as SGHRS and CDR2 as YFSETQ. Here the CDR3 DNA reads TGCGCCAGCAGCTTGTACCAGGGCCCCTACAATGAGCAGTTCTTC. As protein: CASSLYQGPYNEQFF.

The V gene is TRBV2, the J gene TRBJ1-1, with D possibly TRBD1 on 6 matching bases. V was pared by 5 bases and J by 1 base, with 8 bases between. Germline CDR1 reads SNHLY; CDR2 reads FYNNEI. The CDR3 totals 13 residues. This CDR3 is CASSIRGNTEAFF. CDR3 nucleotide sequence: TGTGCCAGCAGTATCAGGGGGAACACTGAAGCTTTCTTT.

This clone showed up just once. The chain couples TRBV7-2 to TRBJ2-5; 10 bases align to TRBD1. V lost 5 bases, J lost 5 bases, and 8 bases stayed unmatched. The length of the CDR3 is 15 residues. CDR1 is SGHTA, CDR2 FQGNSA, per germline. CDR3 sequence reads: CASSDDRGRGETQYF. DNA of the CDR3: TGTGCCAGCAGCGACGACAGGGGGCGCGGGGAGACCCAGTACTTC. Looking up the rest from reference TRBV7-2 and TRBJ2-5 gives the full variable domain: GAGVSQSPSNKVTEKGKDVELRCDPISGHTALYWYRQSLGQGLEFLIYFQGNSAPDKSGLPSDRFSAERTGGSVSTLTIQRTQQEDSAVYLCASSDDRGRGETQYFGPGTRLLVL.

The CDR3 nucleotides read TGTGCCAGCAGCTTACCTACAGGCTCAGATGAAGCTTTCTTT. Translation: CASSLPTGSDEAFF. The V call is TRBV7-2, the J call TRBJ1-1, with a weak D call TRBD1 (5 bases). V was cut by 2 bases and J by 7 bases, with 14 bases left in between. The CDR3 sequence is 14 residues long. Germline V gene lookup returns CDR1 SGHTA and CDR2 FQGNSA. Full variable domain (missing parts from reference TRBV7-2 and TRBJ1-1): GAGVSQSPSNKVTEKGKDVELRCDPISGHTALYWYRQSLGQGLEFLIYFQGNSAPDKSGLPSDRFSAERTGGSVSTLTIQRTQQEDSAVYLCASSLPTGSDEAFFGQGTRLTVV.

CDR3 residues: CASSLDSYGYTF. The CDR3 DNA is TGTGCCAGCAGCTTGGACAGTTATGGCTACACCTTC. This chain uses TRBV5-4 with TRBJ1-2, with D unclear. The CDR3 spans 12 residues. Germline V CDR1 and CDR2: SGHNT, YYREEE (reference sequence). Trimming removed 0 bases at V and 5 bases at J, with 5 bases between.